The sequence of this T cell receptor beta chain was determined in a study of early stage breast cancer tumors (dated by TCRdb to between 2016 and 2019). Regarding the study in general: Of the 15 to 20 invasive breast tumors, some twelve were found to be estrogen receptor-positive, progesterone receptor-positive and HER2-negative. On average, each sample got about 9.6-fold read coverage. Across all samples, over 2,000,000 templates representing roughly 1 million unique clonotypes were detected. Of the 12 ER+/PR+/HER2- tumors, eight were classified as invasive ductal carcinomas and four as invasive lobular carcinomas.

The CDR3 starts with the cysteine, ends with the phenylalanine, and has 16 residues. Of all the DNA, just the CDR3 is kept, 48 bases in frame from base 1. Unmatched junction bases come to 10, with V trimmed by 4 bases and J by 3 bases. In the germline V gene, CDR1 corresponds to MGHRA and CDR2 to YSYEKL. What the work shows at the level of the full study, not this receptor alone: Chain pairing and functional markers such as CD4, CD8 and FOXP3 were not captured by bulk genomic DNA sequencing of unsorted cells. Repertoires from blood resembled normal breast more closely than tumor, and using blood as a reference for each tissue separated tumor from normal in about 85% of the 16 patients. Because the cohort was small, analysis by tumor subtype was not possible. Compared with adjacent normal breast tissue, tumors had higher clonality and roughly 2.4-fold greater T cell density. Enriched TCRB sequences shared across patients were found to be mostly commonly generated sequences that were unlikely to play an important role in the tumor microenvironment.

Each sample was amplified in two independent genomic DNA replicates, using 0.5 ug for blood and roughly 1.5 ug for tumor or normal breast. Following the manufacturer's instructions, the ImmunoSeq Intro kit was used to carry out TCRB sequencing on genomic DNA. The multiplex PCR ran for 30 to 40 cycles using proprietary primers and spike-in control sequences for absolute quantification. Single-end 150-bp reads were used to sequence an 87-bp fragment spanning the CDR3 plus the flanking V and J genes. Each lane of an Illumina MiSeq running version 3.0 chemistry carried seven multiplexed samples, with two replicates apiece. As for how the authors treated the data: Raw data were processed with the vendor's proprietary pipeline, and both replicates were merged into a single result per sample. To define clonotypes, the study grouped productive rearrangements that shared the V-gene family, CDR3 amino acid sequence and J-gene segment. Clonality was calculated as 1 minus the normalized Shannon entropy (Pielou evenness) of TCRB abundances. To estimate T cell density, the total number of templates was divided by the number of input cells, which was inferred from the amount of DNA input. Recon with default parameters was used to estimate total repertoire diversity and clonality. A clonotype counted as tumor-enriched if its abundance in tumor exceeded 0.1% and was at least 32-fold higher than its abundance in normal breast. Held by TCRdb, this immuneACCESS table contains in-frame sequences only and omits some clones. Under half of the omission traces to an unresolved V gene where checked; the cause of the rest is unknown. V, J and clone size are those of that table, while D and trimming were read from the DNA. This sample gives under 45,000 clones in total; 70% to 80% of them show up just once. Less than 7.5% of the sample rests with the top ten.

The study profiled bulk TCR beta-chain repertoires in matched peripheral blood, tumor and adjacent normal breast tissue taken from roughly 17 patients with early-stage breast cancer. Before surgery, about 4.5-11 mL of whole blood was collected into EDTA tubes and then processed within 2 hours. Ficoll-Paque centrifugation in SepMate-50 tubes was used to isolate peripheral blood mononuclear cells. For storage in liquid nitrogen, PBMCs were cryopreserved as aliquots of about 2 to 4 million cells in roughly 90% FBS with about 10% DMSO. The Qiagen AllPrep DNA/RNA Mini kit was used to extract genomic DNA. A remark on this clone: Its specific antigen is unknown. Qualities for individual bases were not recorded, and no much larger clone is one base off.

The sample consisted of blood. This receptor chain uses TRBV4-1 and TRBJ2-7; the central 9 bases match TRBD2. This sequence originates from a person in their sixties or seventies with breast cancer. The sequence in DNA is TGCGCCAGCAGCCCCAGGACTAGCGTTCGTTTCTACGAGCAGTACTTC. This sequence encodes CASSPRTSVRFYEQYF.